This is a list of T cell receptor beta chains from one sample in a study of shared clonotypes between healthy human individuals. Profiling relied on immunoSEQ multiplex PCR, and the TCRdb table lists in-frame clones only, not all of them. Of approximately 2,300,000 clones listed, 85% to 95% are singletons. The source material was naive CD4+ T cells from PBMCs. These receptors were taken from a man younger than 35 in good health. Some clones in this sample may be carry-over from other donors' samples. Both conserved end residues are part of each CDR3. A D gene is named only where the DNA matches it firmly. Expanded clones get a size class; other rows say once, few or many, or leave the size out.

clone_size,j_call,d_call,v_call,cdr3_aa,cdr3_nt
-,TRBJ2-5,TRBD2,TRBV7-9,CATGAGPRQETQYF,TGTGCCACGGGAGCGGGGCCCAGGCAAGAGACCCAGTACTTC
-,TRBJ2-4,TRBD2,TRBV11-2,CASSPTSGSYIQYF,TGTGCCAGCAGCCCAACTAGCGGGAGTTACATTCAGTACTTC
-,TRBJ2-7,-,TRBV6-5,CASSSSTGQGYF,TGTGCCAGCAGTTCTAGCACTGGGCAGGGGTACTTC
-,TRBJ2-1,-,TRBV2,CASSDLAGYNNEQFF,TGTGCCAGCAGTGATCTTGCGGGGTACAACAATGAGCAGTTCTTC
-,TRBJ1-3,-,TRBV28,CASNPQGPLSRNTIYF,TGTGCCAGCAACCCCCAGGGTCCCCTTAGCCGAAACACCATATATTTT
-,TRBJ1-5,-,TRBV27,CASSVGAGGSNQPQHF,TGTGCCAGCAGTGTAGGGGCAGGTGGGTCAAATCAGCCCCAGCATTTT
-,TRBJ2-5,-,TRBV10-3,CAISETSALVGETQYF,TGTGCCATCAGTGAAACGAGCGCGCTAGTCGGGGAGACCCAGTACTTC
-,TRBJ1-1,-,TRBV28,CASSPPRVTEAFF,TGTGCCAGCAGTCCCCCCAGAGTCACTGAAGCTTTCTTT
-,TRBJ2-7,TRBD1,TRBV6-5,CASRTGVNYEQYF,TGTGCCAGCAGGACAGGGGTGAATTACGAGCAGTACTTC
few,TRBJ1-3,-,TRBV5-1,CASSLEGNTIYF,TGCGCCAGCAGCTTGGAGGGAAACACCATATATTTT
-,TRBJ2-3,TRBD2,TRBV4-2,CASSQEGLAGASDTQYF,TGTGCCAGCAGCCAAGAGGGACTAGCGGGAGCTTCAGATACGCAGTATTTT
-,TRBJ2-2,-,TRBV4-1,CASSPGRATPEAWELFF,TGCGCCAGCAGCCCTGGGAGAGCGACACCGGAGGCGTGGGAGCTGTTTTTT
-,TRBJ1-5,TRBD1,TRBV30,CAWTDRINQPQHF,TGTGCCTGGACGGACAGGATCAATCAGCCCCAGCATTTT
once,TRBJ1-4,-,TRBV2,CASTLGLSVWEKLFF,TGTGCCAGCACCCTGGGCTTGTCGGTGTGGGAAAAACTGTTTTTT
-,TRBJ2-2,-,TRBV30,CAWDRTTGELFF,TGTGCCTGGGATCGGACCACCGGGGAGCTGTTTTTT
once,TRBJ1-1,-,TRBV25-1,CASSEPWATEAFF,TGTGCCAGCAGTGAACCATGGGCAACTGAAGCTTTCTTT
-,TRBJ1-2,-,TRBV7-2,CASSLARGGGYTF,TGTGCCAGCAGCTTAGCCAGGGGAGGCGGCTACACCTTC
-,TRBJ2-7,TRBD2,TRBV4-1,CASSQGLAGDSPYEQYF,TGCGCCAGCAGCCAAGGTCTCGCGGGAGATAGTCCCTACGAGCAGTACTTC
-,TRBJ1-3,-,TRBV5-8,CASNRDISGNTIYF,TGTGCCAGCAACCGGGACATCTCTGGAAACACCATATATTTT
-,TRBJ2-3,-,TRBV5-1,CASSLGGEDTQYF,TGCGCCAGCAGCTTGGGAGGGGAGGATACGCAGTATTTT
-,TRBJ2-1,-,TRBV10-3,CATKGGSYNEQFF,TGTGCCACCAAGGGGGGGTCCTACAATGAGCAGTTCTTC
-,TRBJ2-5,-,TRBV15,CATSRDRRPVTQETQYF,TGTGCCACCAGCAGAGATCGGAGACCCGTCACTCAAGAGACCCAGTACTTC
-,TRBJ2-5,-,TRBV7-2,CASSLAQFPGEETQYF,TGTGCCAGCAGCTTAGCGCAATTCCCAGGCGAAGAGACCCAGTACTTC
-,TRBJ2-1,-,TRBV7-6,CASSLDRASGGNEQFF,TGTGCCAGCAGCTTAGATAGGGCATCTGGGGGTAATGAGCAGTTCTTC
once,TRBJ2-1,-,TRBV7-3,CASSLRGLAINEQFF,TGTGCCAGCAGCTTAAGAGGGCTAGCGATCAATGAGCAGTTCTTC
-,TRBJ2-1,TRBD2,TRBV7-8,CASSSPGLAGGVYEQFF,TGTGCCAGCAGCTCACCGGGACTAGCGGGAGGAGTCTATGAGCAGTTCTTC
-,TRBJ2-7,-,TRBV4-1,CASSQGGFYEQYF,TGCGCCAGCAGCCAAGGGGGATTCTACGAGCAGTACTTC
once,TRBJ1-3,-,TRBV29-1,CSVEAGGLSFGNTIYF,TGCAGCGTTGAAGCGGGGGGGCTTTCGTTTGGAAACACCATATATTTT
-,TRBJ2-1,-,TRBV9,CASSVSDEQFF,TGTGCCAGCAGCGTATCCGATGAGCAGTTCTTC
-,TRBJ2-3,-,TRBV20-1,CSASSGDTQYF,TGCAGTGCTAGTTCGGGAGATACGCAGTATTTT
-,TRBJ2-5,TRBD2,TRBV27,CASSPLGAGVETQYF,TGTGCCAGCAGTCCACTGGGCGCGGGGGTAGAGACCCAGTACTTC
-,TRBJ2-7,TRBD1,TRBV4-3,CASSLYRGPSYEQYF,TGCGCCAGCAGCCTCTACAGGGGGCCGAGTTACGAGCAGTACTTC
-,TRBJ2-7,-,TRBV7-2,CASSLQGGSYEQYF,TGTGCCAGCAGCTTACAGGGGGGATCCTACGAGCAGTACTTC
-,TRBJ2-7,TRBD1,TRBV7-2,CASSLWQGVDEQYF,TGTGCCAGCAGCTTATGGCAGGGGGTGGACGAGCAGTACTTC
-,TRBJ1-1,-,TRBV5-1,CASSFLRTANTEAFF,TGCGCCAGCAGCTTTCTAAGGACGGCGAACACTGAAGCTTTCTTT
-,TRBJ2-7,TRBD2,TRBV5-1,CASSTTSGLPYEQYF,TGCGCCAGCAGCACTACTAGCGGGCTTCCCTACGAGCAGTACTTC
few,TRBJ1-1,-,TRBV28,CASSFPGLRDTEAFF,TGTGCCAGCAGTTTCCCAGGGTTAAGGGACACTGAAGCTTTCTTT
-,TRBJ2-3,-,TRBV28,CASSLERFTDTQYF,TGTGCCAGCAGTTTGGAGAGATTCACAGATACGCAGTATTTT
-,TRBJ2-7,TRBD1,TRBV7-2,CASRKTTGGSYEQYF,TGTGCCAGCAGAAAAACCACAGGGGGCTCCTACGAGCAGTACTTC
-,TRBJ2-7,-,TRBV7-8,CASSLSGNPEQYF,TGTGCCAGCAGCCTCTCAGGAAATCCCGAGCAGTACTTC
-,TRBJ2-5,-,TRBV28,CASSLVSITQETQYF,TGTGCCAGCAGTTTGGTATCCATCACCCAAGAGACCCAGTACTTC
-,TRBJ2-2,-,TRBV18,CASSSNREGELFF,TGTGCCAGCTCGTCGAACAGGGAAGGGGAGCTGTTTTTT
-,TRBJ2-7,-,TRBV27,CASSLVRLSLYEQYF,TGTGCCAGCAGTTTAGTCCGACTCTCGCTCTACGAGCAGTACTTC
-,TRBJ1-2,-,TRBV4-1,CASSQGDTAYGYTF,TGTGCCAGCAGCCAAGGCGACACAGCCTATGGCTACACCTTC
-,TRBJ2-7,-,TRBV2,CASSTSTFTVPLTGDEQYF,TGTGCCAGCAGTACCTCTACTTTTACCGTGCCACTTACTGGGGACGAGCAGTACTTC
-,TRBJ1-4,-,TRBV28,CASRDSPGANEKLFF,TGTGCCAGCAGGGACAGCCCTGGGGCTAATGAAAAACTGTTTTTT